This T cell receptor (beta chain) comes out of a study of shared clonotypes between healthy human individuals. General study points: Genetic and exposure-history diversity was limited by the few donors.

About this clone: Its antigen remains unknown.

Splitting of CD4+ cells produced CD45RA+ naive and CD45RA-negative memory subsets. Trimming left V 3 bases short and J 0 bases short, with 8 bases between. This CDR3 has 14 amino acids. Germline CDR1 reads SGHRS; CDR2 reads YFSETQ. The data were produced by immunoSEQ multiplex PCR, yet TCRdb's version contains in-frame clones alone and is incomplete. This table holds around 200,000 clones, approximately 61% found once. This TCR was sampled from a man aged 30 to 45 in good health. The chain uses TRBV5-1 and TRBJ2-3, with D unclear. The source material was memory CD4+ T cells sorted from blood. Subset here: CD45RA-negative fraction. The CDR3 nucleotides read TGCGCCAGCAGCTCATCCAGGAGCACAGATACGCAGTATTTT. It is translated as CASSSSRSTDTQYF.